Given below is one T cell receptor beta chain in context. The repertoire was sequenced with immunoSEQ multiplex PCR; TCRdb's copy has only in-frame clones and lacks some. The sample includes about 81,000 clones, 70% to 90% seen only once; the top ten take under 0.6%. These data originate in a study of OX40 agonist ivuxolimab in advanced cancers. Study in general: Dose-escalation patients were diagnosed with hepatocellular carcinoma, melanoma, renal cell cancer or head and neck cancer.

Germline V lookup: CDR1 SGHTA, CDR2 FQGNSA. J was trimmed by 7 bases and V by 5 bases; bases with no gene match: 7. This CDR3 comprises 15 residues. This rearrangement joins TRBV7-2 to TRBJ2-1, with 11 bases aligning to TRBD1. The clonotype comes from an adult with an advanced solid tumor such as melanoma, head and neck, liver or kidney cancer. The sample consisted of CD4+ or CD8+ T cells sorted from blood, taken in a trial of the OX40 agonist ivuxolimab. The CDR3 loop reads CASSGRTGGRNEQFF. The CDR3 DNA reads as TGTGCCAGCAGCGGCAGGACAGGGGGCAGAAATGAGCAGTTCTTC.